The T cell receptor (beta chain) described here comes from a study of T cell changes during pregnancy in multiple sclerosis. This table comes from immunoSEQ multiplex PCR, and its TCRdb copy is limited to in-frame clones, with some not included. The sample contains fewer than 85,000 clones, about 95% of which appear only once. This CDR3 comprises 15 residues. V lost 4 bases, J lost 15 bases, and 19 bases stayed unmatched. The receptor's source is a female donor with multiple sclerosis, enrolled in a pregnancy study. This chain connects TRBV5-3 to TRBJ2-1; 7 bases agree with TRBD2. TRBV5-3 is placed among ORFs of uncertain function. The specimen comprised peripheral blood, sampled in the second trimester of pregnancy. The CDR3 sequence is CARSPSGTTEVGLFF. The CDR3 DNA reads TGTGCCAGAAGCCCTTCCGGGACTACCGAAGTCGGTCTGTTCTTC.